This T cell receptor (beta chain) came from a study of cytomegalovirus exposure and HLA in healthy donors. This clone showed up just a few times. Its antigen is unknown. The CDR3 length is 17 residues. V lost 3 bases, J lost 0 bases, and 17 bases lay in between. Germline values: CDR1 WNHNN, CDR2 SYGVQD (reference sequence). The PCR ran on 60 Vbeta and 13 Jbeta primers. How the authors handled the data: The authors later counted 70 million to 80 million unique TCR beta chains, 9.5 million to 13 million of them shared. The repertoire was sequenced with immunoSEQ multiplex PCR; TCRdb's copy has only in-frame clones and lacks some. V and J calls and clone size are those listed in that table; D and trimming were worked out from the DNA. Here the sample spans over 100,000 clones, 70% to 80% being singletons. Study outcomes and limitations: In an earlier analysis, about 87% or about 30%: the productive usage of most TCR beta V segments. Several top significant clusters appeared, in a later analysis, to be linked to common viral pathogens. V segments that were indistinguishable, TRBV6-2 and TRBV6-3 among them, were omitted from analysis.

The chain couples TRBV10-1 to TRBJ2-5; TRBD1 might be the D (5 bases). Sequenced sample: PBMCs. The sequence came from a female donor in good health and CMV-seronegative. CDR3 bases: TGCGCCAGCAGTGACTATAGGGGATATAAGTACCAAGAGACCCAGTACTTC. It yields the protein CASSDYRGYKYQETQYF.